The following is a TCR beta chain sequence with its context. The germline gives CDR1 SGHNT, CDR2 YYREEE (reference sequence). The CDR3 contains 12 residues. V dropped 7 bases and J dropped 12 bases, with 17 bases sitting between them. These data belong to a study of blood T cell repertoires in COVID-19. On the study more broadly: PBMCs, B-cell-depleted T cells, or T cells provided the cDNA or gDNA that made up the material.

Data came from immunoSEQ multiplex PCR; TCRdb stores just in-frame clones and leaves some out. The data hold roughly 250,000 clones, with under 90% observed a single time. V is TRBV5-4 and J is TRBJ2-1, with D unresolved. The TCR was taken from a human donor in a cohort sampled during active COVID-19. Sequenced material: peripheral blood. The CDR3 reads CASGSPNVGQFF. Written as DNA, the CDR3 is TGTGCCAGCGGCTCCCCTAATGTTGGGCAGTTCTTC.